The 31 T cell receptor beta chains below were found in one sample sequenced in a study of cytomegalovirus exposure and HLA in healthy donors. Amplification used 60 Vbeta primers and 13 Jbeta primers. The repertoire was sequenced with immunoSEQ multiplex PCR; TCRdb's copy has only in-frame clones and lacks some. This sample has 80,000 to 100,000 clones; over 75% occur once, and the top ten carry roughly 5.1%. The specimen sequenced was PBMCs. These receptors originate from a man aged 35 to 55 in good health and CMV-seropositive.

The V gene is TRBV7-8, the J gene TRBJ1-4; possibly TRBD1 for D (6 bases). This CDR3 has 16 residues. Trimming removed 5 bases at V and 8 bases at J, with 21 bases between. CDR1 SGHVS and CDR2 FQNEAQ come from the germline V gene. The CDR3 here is CASSAYRVGLLEKLFF. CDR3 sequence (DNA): TGTGCCAGCAGCGCCTACAGGGTTGGGCTGCTAGAAAAACTGTTTTTT. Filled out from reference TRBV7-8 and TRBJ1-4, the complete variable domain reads GAGVSQSPRYKVAKRGQDVALRCDPISGHVSLFWYQQALGQGPEFLTYFQNEAQLDKSGLPSDRFFAERPEGSVSTLKIQRTQQEDSAVYLCASSAYRVGLLEKLFFGSGTQLSVL.

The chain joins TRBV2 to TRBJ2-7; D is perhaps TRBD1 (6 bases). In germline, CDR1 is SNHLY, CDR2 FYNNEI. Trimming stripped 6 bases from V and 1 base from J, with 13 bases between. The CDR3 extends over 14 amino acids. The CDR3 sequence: CASRLPGTSYEQYF. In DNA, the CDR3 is TGTGCCAGCAGACTCCCCGGGACATCCTACGAGCAGTACTTC.

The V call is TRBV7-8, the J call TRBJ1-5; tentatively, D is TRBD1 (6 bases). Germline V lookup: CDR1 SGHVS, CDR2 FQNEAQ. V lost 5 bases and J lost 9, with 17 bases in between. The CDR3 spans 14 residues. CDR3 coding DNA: TGTGCCAGCAGCGCGGGGGGCCCTCTAGGGCCCCAGCATTTT. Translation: CASSAGGPLGPQHF.

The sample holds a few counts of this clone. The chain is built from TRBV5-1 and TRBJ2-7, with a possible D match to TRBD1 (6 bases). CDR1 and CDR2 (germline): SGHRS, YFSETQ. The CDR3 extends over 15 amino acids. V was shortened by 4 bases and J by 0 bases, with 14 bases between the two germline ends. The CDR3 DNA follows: TGCGCCAGCAGCCCGGTAGGACAGTCCTCCTACGAGCAGTACTTC. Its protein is CASSPVGQSSYEQYF.

The CDR3 spells CASRPVSSGNTIYF. The CDR3 region has the DNA TGTGCCAGTAGACCCGTGAGCTCTGGAAACACCATATATTTT. This chain links TRBV19 with TRBJ1-3; D uncertain. V lost 6 bases to trimming and J lost 0 bases, with 9 bases between them. The germline V gene encodes CDR1 LNHDA and CDR2 SQIVND (reference sequence). The CDR3 extends over 14 amino acids.

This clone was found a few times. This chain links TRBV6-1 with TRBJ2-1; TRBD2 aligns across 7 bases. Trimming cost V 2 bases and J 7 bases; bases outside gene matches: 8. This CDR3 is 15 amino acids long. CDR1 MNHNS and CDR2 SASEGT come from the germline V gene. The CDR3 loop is CASSEIAGVKNEQFF. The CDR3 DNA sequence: TGTGCCAGCAGTGAAATCGCGGGAGTTAAAAATGAGCAGTTCTTC.

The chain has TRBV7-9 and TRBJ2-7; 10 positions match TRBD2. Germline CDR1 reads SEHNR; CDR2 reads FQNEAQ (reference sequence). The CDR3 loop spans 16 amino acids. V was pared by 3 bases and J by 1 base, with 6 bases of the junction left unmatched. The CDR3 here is CASSFGLAVNSYEQYF. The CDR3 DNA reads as TGTGCCAGCAGCTTCGGACTAGCGGTAAATTCCTACGAGCAGTACTTC.

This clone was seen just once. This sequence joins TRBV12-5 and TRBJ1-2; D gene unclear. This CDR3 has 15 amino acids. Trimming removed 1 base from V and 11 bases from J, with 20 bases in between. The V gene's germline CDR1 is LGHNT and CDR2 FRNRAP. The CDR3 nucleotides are TGTGCTAGTGGTTTGGGTCTGTGGAACGGAGCCCATTACACCTTC. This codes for CASGLGLWNGAHYTF.

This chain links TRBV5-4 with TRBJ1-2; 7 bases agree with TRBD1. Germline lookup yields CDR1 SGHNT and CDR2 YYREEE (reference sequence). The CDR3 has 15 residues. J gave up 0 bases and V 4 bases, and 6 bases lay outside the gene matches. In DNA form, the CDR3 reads TGTGCCAGCAGCCTCCGGACAGGAACTAACTATGGCTACACCTTC. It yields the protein CASSLRTGTNYGYTF.

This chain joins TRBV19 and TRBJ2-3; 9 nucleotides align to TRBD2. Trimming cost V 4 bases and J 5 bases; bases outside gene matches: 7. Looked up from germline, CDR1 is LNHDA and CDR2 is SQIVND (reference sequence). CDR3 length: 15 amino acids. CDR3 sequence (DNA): TGTGCCAGTAGTACTGCGGGGGGGCCTAGAGATACGCAGTATTTT. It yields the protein CASSTAGGPRDTQYF.

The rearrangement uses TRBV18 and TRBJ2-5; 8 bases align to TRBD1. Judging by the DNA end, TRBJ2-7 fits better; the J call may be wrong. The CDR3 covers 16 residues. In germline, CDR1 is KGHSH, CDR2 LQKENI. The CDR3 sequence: CASSPEGQGTTYEQYF. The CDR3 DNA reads TGTGCCAGCTCACCAGAAGGACAGGGCACTACCTACGAGCAGTACTTC.

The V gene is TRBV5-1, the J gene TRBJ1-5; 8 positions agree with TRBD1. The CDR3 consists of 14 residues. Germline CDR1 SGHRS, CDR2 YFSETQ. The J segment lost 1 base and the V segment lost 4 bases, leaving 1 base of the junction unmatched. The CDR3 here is CASSTGGSNQPQHF. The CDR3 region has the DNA TGCGCCAGCAGCACAGGGGGAAGCAATCAGCCCCAGCATTTT. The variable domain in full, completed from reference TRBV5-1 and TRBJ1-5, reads KAGVTQTPRYLIKTRGQQVTLSCSPISGHRSVSWYQQTPGQGLQFLFEYFSETQRNKGNFPGRFSGRQFSNSRSEMNVSTLELGDSALYLCASSTGGSNQPQHFGDGTRLSIL.

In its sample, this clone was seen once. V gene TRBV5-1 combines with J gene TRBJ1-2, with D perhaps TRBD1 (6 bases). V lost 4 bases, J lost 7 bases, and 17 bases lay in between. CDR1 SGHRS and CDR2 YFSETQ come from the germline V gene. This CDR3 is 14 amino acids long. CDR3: CASSPIDGGAGYTF. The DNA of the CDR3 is TGCGCCAGCAGCCCAATTGATGGGGGCGCTGGCTACACCTTC.

CDR3 bases: TGTGCCTGGAGTGTATGGTCGGGGAGCAGCACAGATACGCAGTATTTT. It yields the protein CAWSVWSGSSTDTQYF. V usage is TRBV30 and J usage is TRBJ2-3; TRBD2 might be the D (5 bases). This CDR3 region has 16 residues. CDR1 is GTSNPN, CDR2 SVGIG, per germline (reference sequence). The V end lost 0 bases, the J end lost 0 bases, and 13 bases lay between the germline ends.

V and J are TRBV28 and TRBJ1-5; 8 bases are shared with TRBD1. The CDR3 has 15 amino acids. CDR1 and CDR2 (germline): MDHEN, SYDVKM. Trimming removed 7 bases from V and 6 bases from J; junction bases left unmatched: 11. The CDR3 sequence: CASTLQGGVLQPQHF. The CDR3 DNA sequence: TGTGCCAGCACTCTACAGGGGGGCGTACTTCAGCCCCAGCATTTT. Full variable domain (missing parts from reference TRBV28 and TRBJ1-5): DVKVTQSSRYLVKRTGEKVFLECVQDMDHENMFWYRQDPGLGLRLIYFSYDVKMKEKGDIPEGYSVSREKKERFSLILESASTNQTSMYLCASTLQGGVLQPQHFGDGTRLSIL.

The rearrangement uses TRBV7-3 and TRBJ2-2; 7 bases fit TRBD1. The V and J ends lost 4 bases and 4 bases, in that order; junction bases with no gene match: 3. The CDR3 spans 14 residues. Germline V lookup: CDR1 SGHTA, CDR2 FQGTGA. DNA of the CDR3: TGTGCCAGCAGCTCCCCAGGGGGCACCGGGGAGCTGTTTTTT. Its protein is CASSSPGGTGELFF.

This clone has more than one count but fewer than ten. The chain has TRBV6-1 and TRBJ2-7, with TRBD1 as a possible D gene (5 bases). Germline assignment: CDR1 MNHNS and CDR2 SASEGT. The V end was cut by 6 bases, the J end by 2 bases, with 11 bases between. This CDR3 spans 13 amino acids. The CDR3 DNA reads TGTGCCAGCAGGGACATGAGCCCCTACGAGCAGTACTTC. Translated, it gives CASRDMSPYEQYF.

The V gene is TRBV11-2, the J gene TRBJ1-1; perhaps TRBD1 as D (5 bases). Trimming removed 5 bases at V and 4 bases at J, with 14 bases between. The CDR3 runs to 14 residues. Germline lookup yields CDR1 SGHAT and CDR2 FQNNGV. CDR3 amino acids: CASSQVGGSTEAFF. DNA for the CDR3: TGTGCCAGCAGCCAAGTGGGGGGGAGCACTGAAGCTTTCTTT.

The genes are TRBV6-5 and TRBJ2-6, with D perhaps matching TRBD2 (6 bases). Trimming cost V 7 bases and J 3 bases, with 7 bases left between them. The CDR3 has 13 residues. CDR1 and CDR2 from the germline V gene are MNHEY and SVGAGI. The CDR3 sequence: CASTGVGANVLTF. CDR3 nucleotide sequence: TGTGCCAGCACGGGAGTTGGGGCCAACGTCCTGACTTTC.

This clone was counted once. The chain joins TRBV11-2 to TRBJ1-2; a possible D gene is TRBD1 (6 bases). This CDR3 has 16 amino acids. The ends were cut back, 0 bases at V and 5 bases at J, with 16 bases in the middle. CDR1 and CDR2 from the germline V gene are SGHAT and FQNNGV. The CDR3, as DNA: TGTGCCAGCAGCTTAGATCTCGGGGGGGCCCGGTATGGCTACACCTTC. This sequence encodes CASSLDLGGARYGYTF.

CDR3 coding DNA: TGTGCCAGCACCGCCCGGGGGGGACTTTCCTACGAGCAGTACTTC. It specifies CASTARGGLSYEQYF. This rearrangement joins TRBV6-1 to TRBJ2-5; 8 bases align to TRBD2. The tail of the sequence fits TRBJ2-7 better, so the J call may be wrong. This CDR3 spans 15 amino acids. CDR1 and CDR2 from the germline V gene are MNHNS and SASEGT.

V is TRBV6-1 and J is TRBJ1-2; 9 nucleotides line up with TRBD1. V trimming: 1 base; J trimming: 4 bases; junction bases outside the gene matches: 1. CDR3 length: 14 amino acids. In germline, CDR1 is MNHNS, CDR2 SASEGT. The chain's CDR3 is CASSEGTGVYGYTF. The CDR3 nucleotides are TGTGCCAGCAGTGAAGGGACAGGGGTCTATGGCTACACCTTC.

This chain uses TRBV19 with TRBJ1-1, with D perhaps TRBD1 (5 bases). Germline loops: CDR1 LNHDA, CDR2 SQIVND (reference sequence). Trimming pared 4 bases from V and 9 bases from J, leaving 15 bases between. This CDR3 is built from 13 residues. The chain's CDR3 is CASSTRDSPQAFF. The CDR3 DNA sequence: TGTGCCAGTAGTACGCGGGACTCCCCGCAAGCTTTCTTT.

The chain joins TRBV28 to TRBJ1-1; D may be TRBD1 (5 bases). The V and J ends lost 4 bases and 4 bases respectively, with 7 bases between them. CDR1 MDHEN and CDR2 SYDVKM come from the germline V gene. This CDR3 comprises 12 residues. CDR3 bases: TGTGCCAGCAGTTGGAGGGGCACTGAAGCTTTCTTT. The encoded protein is CASSWRGTEAFF.

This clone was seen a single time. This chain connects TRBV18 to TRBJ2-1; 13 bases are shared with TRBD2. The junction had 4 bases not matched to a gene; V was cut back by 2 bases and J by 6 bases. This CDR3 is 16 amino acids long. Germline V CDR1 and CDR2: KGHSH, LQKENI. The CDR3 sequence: CASSPSRTSGGNEQFF. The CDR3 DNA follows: TGTGCCAGCTCACCAAGCCGGACTAGCGGGGGCAATGAGCAGTTCTTC.

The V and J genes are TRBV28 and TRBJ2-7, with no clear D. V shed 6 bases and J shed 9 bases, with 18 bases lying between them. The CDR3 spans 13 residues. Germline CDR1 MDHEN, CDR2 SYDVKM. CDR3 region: CASSNQPSVVQYF. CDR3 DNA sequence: TGTGCCAGCAGCAACCAACCGAGCGTTGTGCAGTACTTC.

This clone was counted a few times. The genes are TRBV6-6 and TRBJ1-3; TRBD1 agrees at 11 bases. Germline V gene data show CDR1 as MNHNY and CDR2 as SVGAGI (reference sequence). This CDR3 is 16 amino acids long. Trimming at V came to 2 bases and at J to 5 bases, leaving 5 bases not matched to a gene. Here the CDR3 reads CASSYLGQGGRNTIYF. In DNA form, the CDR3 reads TGTGCCAGCAGTTACCTGGGACAGGGGGGAAGAAACACCATATATTTT.

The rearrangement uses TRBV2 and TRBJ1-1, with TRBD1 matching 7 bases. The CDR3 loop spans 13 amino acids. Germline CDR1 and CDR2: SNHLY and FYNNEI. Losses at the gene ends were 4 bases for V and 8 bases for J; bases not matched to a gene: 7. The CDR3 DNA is TGTGCCAGCAGTGGGGGACAGTCCCAGGAAGCTTTCTTT. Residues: CASSGGQSQEAFF.

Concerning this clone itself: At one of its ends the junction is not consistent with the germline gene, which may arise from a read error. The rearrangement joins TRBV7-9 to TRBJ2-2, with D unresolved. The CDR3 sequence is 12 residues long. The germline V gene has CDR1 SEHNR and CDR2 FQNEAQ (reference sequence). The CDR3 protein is CSSSPYTGELFF. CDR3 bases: TGTTCCAGCAGCCCTTACACCGGGGAGCTGTTTTTT.

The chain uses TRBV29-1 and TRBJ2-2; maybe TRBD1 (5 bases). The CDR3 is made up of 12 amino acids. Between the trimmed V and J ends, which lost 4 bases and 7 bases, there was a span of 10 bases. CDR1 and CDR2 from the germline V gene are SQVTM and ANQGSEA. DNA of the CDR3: TGCAGCGTTGTAAGGGGTAGCGGGGAGCTGTTTTTT. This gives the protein CSVVRGSGELFF.

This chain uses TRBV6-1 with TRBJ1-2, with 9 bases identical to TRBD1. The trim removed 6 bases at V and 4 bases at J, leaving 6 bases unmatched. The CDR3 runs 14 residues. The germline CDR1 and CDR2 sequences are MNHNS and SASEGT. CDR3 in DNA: TGTGCCAGCAGAGGGACAGGGCAAACCTATGGCTACACCTTC. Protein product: CASRGTGQTYGYTF.